The 15 T cell receptor beta chains below all came from one sample that was sequenced in a study of CD8+CD57+ T cells in acquired aplastic anemia. Profiling that covered TCR beta VDJ and CDR3 relied on genomic DNA as its template. Using its own MiXCR run on the reads, TCRdb lists one record per CDR3 protein. The top ten clones hold 9.7% of a sample with around 200,000 distinct CDR3 sequences, less than 60% of them seen once. The sequenced patients had an expansion of CD8+CD57+ cells seen by flow cytometry. Source material: sorted CD4+, CD8+, or CD8+CD57+ T cells (not recorded which) from PBMCs. Every receptor here comes from a human donor with aplastic anemia.

The chain recombines TRBV6-1 with TRBJ1-2, with a possible D match to TRBD1 (6 bases). Trimming removed 6 bases from V and 4 bases from J, with 18 bases in between. The CDR3 runs to 15 residues. Germline V lookup: CDR1 MNHNS, CDR2 SASEGT. CDR3 sequence reads: CASRGGGVVVYGYTF. The CDR3 region has the DNA TGTGCCAGCAGGGGAGGGGGTGTCGTGGTCTATGGCTACACCTTC.

This clonotype appeared many times. The V gene is TRBV6-5, the J gene TRBJ2-7; D possibly uses TRBD1 or TRBD2 (8 bases each). V lost 4 bases, J lost 0 bases, and 13 bases lay in between. Germline CDR1 and CDR2: MNHEY and SVGAGI. The CDR3 runs to 15 residues. The CDR3 spells CASSWTGTSSYEQYF. The CDR3 bases are TGTGCCAGCAGTTGGACAGGGACTAGCTCCTACGAGCAGTACTTC.

CDR3 in DNA: TGCAGTGCTGTGCGGGGTAGCGGAATCACAGATACGCAGTATTTT. It is translated as CSAVRGSGITDTQYF. This chain links TRBV20-1 with TRBJ2-3; weak D call: TRBD2 (6 bases). Germline-derived CDR1 and CDR2 are DFQATT and SNEGSKA (reference sequence). With 5 bases removed from V and 2 bases from J, the gap between germline ends came to 17 bases. The CDR3 runs 15 residues.

This clonotype was detected ten times or more. The chain uses TRBV12-5 and TRBJ2-3, with D unresolved. The germline gives CDR1 LGHNT, CDR2 FRNRAP. This CDR3 is 13 amino acids long. V lost 5 bases to trimming and J lost 2 bases, with 8 bases between them. Here the CDR3 DNA reads TGTGCTAGTGGTGCCCTTCCCACAGATACGCAGTATTTT. Protein sequence: CASGALPTDTQYF.

This chain connects TRBV19 to TRBJ2-3; 9 nucleotides line up with TRBD2. The V segment lost 2 bases and the J segment 5 bases; nucleotides outside the gene matches: 11. Germline CDR1 LNHDA, CDR2 SQIVND (reference sequence). The CDR3 spans 17 residues. This CDR3 reads CASSIIWPSGIIDTQYF. DNA of the CDR3: TGTGCCAGTAGTATAATTTGGCCTAGCGGGATTATAGATACGCAGTATTTT. The full variable domain, its missing parts supplied by reference TRBV19 and TRBJ2-3, is DGGITQSPKYLFRKEGQNVTLSCEQNLNHDAMYWYRQDPGQGLRLIYYSQIVNDFQKGDIAEGYSVSREKKESFPLTVTSAQKNPTAFYLCASSIIWPSGIIDTQYFGPGTRLTVL.

V gene TRBV15 combines with J gene TRBJ1-1; the D is unclear. This CDR3 is built from 13 residues. Germline CDR1 reads LNHNV; CDR2 reads YYDKDF (reference sequence). V lost 0 bases and J 6 bases, leaving 8 bases between the germline ends. CDR3 sequence reads: CATSREAFAEAFF. DNA for the CDR3: TGTGCCACCAGCAGAGAGGCCTTCGCTGAAGCTTTCTTT. Using reference TRBV15 and TRBJ1-1 for the parts outside the CDR3, the full variable domain is DAMVIQNPRYQVTQFGKPVTLSCSQTLNHNVMYWYQQKSSQAPKLLFHYYDKDFNNEADTPDNFQSRRPNTSFCFLDIRSPGLGDTAMYLCATSREAFAEAFFGQGTRLTVV.

This clonotype was recorded at least ten times. V is TRBV19 and J is TRBJ2-7; 7 positions match TRBD1. This CDR3 spans 14 amino acids. Germline lookup yields CDR1 LNHDA and CDR2 SQIVND (reference sequence). V lost 7 bases to trimming and J lost 1 base; unmatched junction nucleotides: 7. The DNA for the CDR3 is TGTGCCAGTAAAGAGACAGGGCTTTCCTACGAGCAGTACTTC. Translation: CASKETGLSYEQYF.

Only a few counts were recorded for this clonotype. This chain links TRBV25-1 with TRBJ1-2, with D maybe TRBD1 (6 bases). This CDR3 is 17 amino acids long. Germline V lookup: CDR1 MGHDK, CDR2 SYGVNS. V shed 4 bases and J shed 6 bases, with 24 bases lying between them. CDR3 nucleotide sequence: TGTGCCAGCAGTGCCAAAATCAGCCCCACAGGGCGTAATGGCTACACCTTC. Protein: CASSAKISPTGRNGYTF.

This sequence joins TRBV30 and TRBJ2-5; 10 bases match TRBD2. V gave up 3 bases and J gave up 4 bases; unmatched junction bases: 2. Germline CDR1 reads GTSNPN; CDR2 reads SVGIG (reference sequence). The CDR3 spans 13 residues. CDR3 sequence reads: CAWSWTSGETQYF. The CDR3 bases are TGTGCCTGGAGCTGGACTAGCGGAGAGACCCAGTACTTC.

This clonotype appeared many times. The rearrangement joins TRBV12-3 or TRBV12-4 to TRBJ2-1, with TRBD2 matching over 9 bases. This CDR3 has 17 residues. Germline trimming cut 5 bases from V and 7 bases from J; bases unmatched to any gene: 15. Here the CDR3 reads CASSINLAGAFSNEQFF. CDR3 sequence (DNA): TGTGCCAGCAGTATCAATTTAGCGGGAGCTTTTTCGAATGAGCAGTTCTTC.

This clonotype was counted at least ten times. The chain employs TRBV30 and TRBJ2-5, with D perhaps TRBD2 (5 bases). CDR3 size: 11 residues. Trimming removed 5 bases from V and 5 bases from J, with 9 bases in between. Per germline, CDR1 GTSNPN and CDR2 SVGIG (reference sequence). CDR3 DNA sequence: TGTGCCTGGGAGGGTGGGGAGACCCAGTACTTC. Translated, it gives CAWEGGETQYF.

This clonotype has ten or more counts. The V call is TRBV9, the J call TRBJ2-5; D gene uncertain. CDR1 and CDR2 (germline): SGDLS, YYNGEE. V was cut by 0 bases and J by 3 bases, with 12 bases left in between. The CDR3 loop spans 15 amino acids. As DNA, the CDR3 is TGTGCCAGCAGCGTAGATAGGACCCAAGAAGAGACCCAGTACTTC. This translates into CASSVDRTQEETQYF.

Comments on this clonotype: A read error may be the cause here, since a much bigger clone is one base away. This sequence joins TRBV14 and TRBJ2-1, with D possibly matching TRBD2 (6 bases). Between the trimmed V and J ends, which lost 0 bases and 7 bases, there was a span of 19 bases. CDR1 and CDR2 (germline): SGHDN, FVKESK. The CDR3 has 17 amino acids. The CDR3 bases are TGTGCCAGCAGCCAAGACCACGGGGGTACCCTTTGGAATGAGCAGTTCTTC. Amino acid sequence: CASSQDHGGTLWNEQFF.

The chain joins TRBV7-6 to TRBJ2-7, with a weak D call TRBD1 (6 bases). The CDR3 totals 16 residues. Germline V gives CDR1 SGHVS, CDR2 FNYEAQ. V gave up 6 bases and J gave up 1 base, with 19 bases separating them. CDR3 DNA sequence: TGTGCCAGCAGGTTGGACAGACAATGGGGGTCCTACGAGCAGTACTTC. The encoded protein is CASRLDRQWGSYEQYF.

This clonotype occurred many times. The V gene is TRBV9, the J gene TRBJ2-7; D not certain. The CDR3 runs 13 residues. Germline V lookup: CDR1 SGDLS, CDR2 YYNGEE. Between the trimmed V and J ends, which lost 4 bases and 3 bases, there was a span of 11 bases. The DNA for the CDR3 is TGTGCCAGCAGCCAGAATGGGCACTACGAGCAGTACTTC. This sequence encodes CASSQNGHYEQYF.